This record covers a single TCR beta chain. The sample belongs to a study of blood T cell repertoires in COVID-19. Study at large: Acute and convalescent COVID-19 samples came from the United States, Italy and Spain. PBMCs, B-cell-depleted T cells, or T cells were the source of the cDNA or gDNA that made up the material.

Grouping used clinical history reported by participants in a survey and questionnaire. As processed by the authors: Nucleated cell counts were estimated from reference gene primer amplification. Generated by immunoSEQ multiplex PCR, the TCRdb table keeps only in-frame clones and is missing some. For V, J and clone size, that table is used; D and trimming come from the DNA. This table holds fewer than 500,000 clones, roughly 88% found once. The germline gives CDR1 SGHRS, CDR2 YFSETQ. CDR3 length equals 16 residues. With 0 bases removed from V and 0 bases from J, the gap between germline ends came to 13 bases.

The chain employs TRBV5-1 and TRBJ2-7; D possibly corresponds to TRBD2 (5 bases). Material for sequencing was PBMCs or T cells enriched from blood (not recorded which). The sequence derives from a woman aged 25-40 years with acute COVID-19. The CDR3 loop reads CASSLEGRRGSYEQYF. CDR3 nucleotide sequence: TGCGCCAGCAGCTTGGAAGGGAGACGTGGCTCCTACGAGCAGTACTTC. Together with reference TRBV5-1 and TRBJ2-7, the CDR3 gives the full variable domain: KAGVTQTPRYLIKTRGQQVTLSCSPISGHRSVSWYQQTPGQGLQFLFEYFSETQRNKGNFPGRFSGRQFSNSRSEMNVSTLELGDSALYLCASSLEGRRGSYEQYFGPGTRLTVT.